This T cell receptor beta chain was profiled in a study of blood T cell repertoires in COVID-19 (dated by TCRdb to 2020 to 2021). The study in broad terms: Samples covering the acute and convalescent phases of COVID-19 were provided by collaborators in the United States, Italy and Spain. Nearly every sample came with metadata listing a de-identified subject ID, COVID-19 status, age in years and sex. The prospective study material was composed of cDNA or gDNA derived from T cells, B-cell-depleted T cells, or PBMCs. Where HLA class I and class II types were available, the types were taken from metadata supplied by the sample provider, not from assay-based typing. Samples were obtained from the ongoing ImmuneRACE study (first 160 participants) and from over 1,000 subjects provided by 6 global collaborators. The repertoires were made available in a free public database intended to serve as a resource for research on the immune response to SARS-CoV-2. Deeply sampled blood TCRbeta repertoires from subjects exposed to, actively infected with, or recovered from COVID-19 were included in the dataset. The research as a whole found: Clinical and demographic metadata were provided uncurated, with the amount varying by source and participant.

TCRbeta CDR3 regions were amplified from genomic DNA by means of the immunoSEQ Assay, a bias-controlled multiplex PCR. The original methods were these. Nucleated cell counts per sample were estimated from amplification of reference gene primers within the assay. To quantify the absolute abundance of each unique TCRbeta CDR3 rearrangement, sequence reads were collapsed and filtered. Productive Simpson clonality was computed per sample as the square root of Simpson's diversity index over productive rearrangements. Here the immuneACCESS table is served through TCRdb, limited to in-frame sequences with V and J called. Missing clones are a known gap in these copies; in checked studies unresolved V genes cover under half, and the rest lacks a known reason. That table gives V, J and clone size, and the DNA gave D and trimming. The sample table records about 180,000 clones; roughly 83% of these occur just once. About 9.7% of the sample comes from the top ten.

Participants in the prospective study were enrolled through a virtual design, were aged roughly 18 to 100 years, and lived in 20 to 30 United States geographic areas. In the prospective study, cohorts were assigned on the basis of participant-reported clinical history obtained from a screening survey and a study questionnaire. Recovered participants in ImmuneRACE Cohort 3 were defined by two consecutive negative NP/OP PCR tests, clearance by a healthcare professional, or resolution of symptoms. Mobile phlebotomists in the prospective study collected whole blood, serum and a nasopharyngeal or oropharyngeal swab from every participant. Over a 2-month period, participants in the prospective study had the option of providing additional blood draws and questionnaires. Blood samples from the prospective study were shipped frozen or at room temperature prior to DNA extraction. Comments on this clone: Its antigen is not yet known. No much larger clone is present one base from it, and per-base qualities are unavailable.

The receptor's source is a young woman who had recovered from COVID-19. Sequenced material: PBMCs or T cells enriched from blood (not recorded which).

In nucleotide form, the sequence is TGTGCCAGCAGCAGAGGGACTAGCGGCCTACTTCGACAAGAGACCCAGTACTTC. Its translation is CASSRGTSGLLRQETQYF. The V and J genes are TRBV11-2 and TRBJ2-5, with 11 junctional bases fitting TRBD2. The V end gives up 5 bases and the J end 2 bases, leaving 13 bases in the junction not matched to a gene. CDR1 SGHAT and CDR2 FQNNGV are derived from the germline V gene. The CDR3 covers 18 residues, taking in both the cysteine and the phenylalanine. Only the CDR3 DNA stays, 54 bases, in frame from base 1.